The next 8 T cell receptor beta chains were all read from a single sample in a study of metastatic and nonmetastatic thyroid tumors. MiXCR reprocessed the PCR reads for TCRdb. The sample contains about 11,000 clones, approximately 12% of which appear only once. All patients were treatment-naive before thyroid surgery. What was sequenced was blood. These receptors were collected from a female donor with papillary thyroid cancer or a benign thyroid nodule (not recorded which). Some clones in this sample may be carry-over from other donors' samples.

As concerns this clone: A much more abundant neighbour one base away suggests this may be a read error. At the DNA level, this CDR3 is encoded by other sequences in the same sample as well. The chain is built from TRBV19 and TRBJ2-2; 8 nucleotides match TRBD2. V lost 7 bases to trimming and J lost 5 bases; unmatched junction nucleotides: 15. The CDR3 is made up of 17 amino acids. Per germline, CDR1 LNHDA and CDR2 SQIVND (reference sequence). CDR3 DNA sequence: TGTGCCAGTATCGGCAGGTTCAGCGGGAGCGGAACCGGGGAGCTGTTTTTT. Protein: CASIGRFSGSGTGELFF.

The chain uses TRBV7-3 and TRBJ2-2; TRBD2 matches 7 bases. The V gene end was trimmed by 4 bases and the J gene end by 11 bases; junction bases not matched to a gene: 7. The CDR3 contains 13 residues. Germline CDR1 reads SGHTA; CDR2 reads FQGTGA. CDR3: CASSYTASGELFF. For the CDR3, the DNA is TGTGCCAGCAGCTATACCGCTAGCGGTGAGCTGTTTTTT.

This clone rates as medium-sized (0.01 to 0.1%). Other DNA sequences in the sample encode the same CDR3. The CDR3 coding sequence is TGTGCCAGCAGTGATCCCGGGACAGGGGCCAATGAGCAGTTCTTC. This encodes CASSDPGTGANEQFF. V gene TRBV25-1 combines with J gene TRBJ2-1; 10 bases map to TRBD1. The V gene end was trimmed by 3 bases and the J gene end by 6 bases; junction bases not matched to a gene: 5. Germline V gives CDR1 MGHDK, CDR2 SYGVNS. This CDR3 is built from 15 residues.

In its sample, this clone was seen many times. The germline gene is not matched at one end of the junction; a read error may be the cause. The V gene is TRBV14, the J gene TRBJ2-1; D may correspond to TRBD1 or TRBD2 (5 bases each). This CDR3 has 12 residues. Germline V CDR1 and CDR2: SGHDN, FVKESK. CDR3 amino acids: CASSPRGLSRVF. The CDR3 nucleotides read TGTGCCAGCAGCCCTCGGGGCCTCTCGAGGGTCTTC.

This clone is medium-sized. The rearrangement links TRBV19 to TRBJ1-3; D not certain. The CDR3 consists of 13 residues. CDR1 is LNHDA, CDR2 SQIVND, per germline (reference sequence). V gave up 9 bases and J gave up 0 bases, with 9 bases separating them. The DNA for the CDR3 is TGTGCCAGCGCTGTTCTCTCTGGAAACACCATATATTTT. Translated: CASAVLSGNTIYF. The whole variable domain, remainder taken from reference TRBV19 and TRBJ1-3, is DGGITQSPKYLFRKEGQNVTLSCEQNLNHDAMYWYRQDPGQGLRLIYYSQIVNDFQKGDIAEGYSVSREKKESFPLTVTSAQKNPTAFYLCASAVLSGNTIYFGEGSWLTVV.

By share, this clone ranks as medium-sized. The gene calls are TRBV6-1 and TRBJ1-1; TRBD1 is a possible D gene (5 bases). The CDR3 totals 15 residues. Trimming shortened V by 7 bases and J by 3 bases, and 18 bases separated the two germline ends. CDR1 and CDR2 (germline): MNHNS, SASEGT. CDR3 DNA sequence: TGTGCCAGCATTATCGTAGGGACGGGTGACACTGAAGCTTTCTTT. This codes for CASIIVGTGDTEAFF.

The table lists this clone with many counts. The chain has TRBV5-1 and TRBJ2-1, with TRBD2 matching over 10 bases. CDR3 length equals 16 residues. V was clipped by 4 bases and J by 6 bases; unmatched bases: 10. CDR1 and CDR2 from the germline V gene are SGHRS and YFSETQ. The CDR3: CASSQEPSGRGNEQFF. The DNA of the CDR3 is TGCGCCAGCAGCCAGGAACCTAGCGGGAGAGGCAATGAGCAGTTCTTC.

This clone has just a few counts. Just one base apart from a much larger clone, this may be a read error. Other DNA sequences in the sample encode the same CDR3. The gene calls are TRBV12-3 or TRBV12-4 and TRBJ1-5; D is unresolved. The CDR3 length is 13 residues. CDR3 nucleotide sequence: TGTGCCAGCAGCATAGATCCCAATCAACCCCAGCATTTT. As protein: CASSIDPNQPQHF.